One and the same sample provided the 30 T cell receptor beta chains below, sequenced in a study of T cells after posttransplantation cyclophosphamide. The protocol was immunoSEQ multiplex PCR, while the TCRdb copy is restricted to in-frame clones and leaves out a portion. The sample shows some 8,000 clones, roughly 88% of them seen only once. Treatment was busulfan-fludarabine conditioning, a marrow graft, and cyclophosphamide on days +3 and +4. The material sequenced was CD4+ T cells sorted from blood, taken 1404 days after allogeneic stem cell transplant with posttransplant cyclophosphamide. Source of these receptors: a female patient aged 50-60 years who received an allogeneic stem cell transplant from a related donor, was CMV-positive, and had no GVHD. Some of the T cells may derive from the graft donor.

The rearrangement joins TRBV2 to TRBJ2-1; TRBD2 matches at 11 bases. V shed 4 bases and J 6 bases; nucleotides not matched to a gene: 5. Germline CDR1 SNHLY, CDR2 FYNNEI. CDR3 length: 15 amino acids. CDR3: CASSAGTSGLNEQFF. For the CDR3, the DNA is TGTGCCAGCAGTGCGGGGACTAGCGGTCTCAATGAGCAGTTCTTC.

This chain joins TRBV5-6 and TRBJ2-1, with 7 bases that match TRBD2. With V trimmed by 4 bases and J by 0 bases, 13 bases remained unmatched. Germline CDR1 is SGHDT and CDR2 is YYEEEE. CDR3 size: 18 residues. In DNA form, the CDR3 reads TGTGCCAGCAGCGTGGCGAGGGCGGGGGATAGCTCCTACAATGAGCAGTTCTTC. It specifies CASSVARAGDSSYNEQFF. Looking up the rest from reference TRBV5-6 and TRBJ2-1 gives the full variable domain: DAGVTQSPTHLIKTRGQQVTLRCSPKSGHDTVSWYQQALGQGPQFIFQYYEEEERQRGNFPDRFSGHQFPNYSSELNVNALLLGDSALYLCASSVARAGDSSYNEQFFGPGTRLTVL.

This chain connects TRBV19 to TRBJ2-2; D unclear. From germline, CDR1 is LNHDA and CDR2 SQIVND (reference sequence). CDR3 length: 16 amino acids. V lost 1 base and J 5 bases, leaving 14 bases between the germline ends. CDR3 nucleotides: TGTGCCAGTAGTATAGGGGTCCCAGCGCGAACCGGGGAGCTGTTTTTT. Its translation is CASSIGVPARTGELFF.

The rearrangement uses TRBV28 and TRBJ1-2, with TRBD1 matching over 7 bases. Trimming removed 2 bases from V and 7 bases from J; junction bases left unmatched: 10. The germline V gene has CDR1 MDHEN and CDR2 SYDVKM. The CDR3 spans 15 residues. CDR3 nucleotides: TGTGCCAGCAGTTTACCCGACAGGGATGGGAGTGGCTACACCTTC. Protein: CASSLPDRDGSGYTF.

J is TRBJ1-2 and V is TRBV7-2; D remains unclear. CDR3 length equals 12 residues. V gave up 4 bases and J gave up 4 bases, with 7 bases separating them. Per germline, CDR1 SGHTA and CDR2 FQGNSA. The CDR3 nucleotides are TGTGCCAGCAGCTCCGGGAGCTATGGCTACACCTTC. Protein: CASSSGSYGYTF.

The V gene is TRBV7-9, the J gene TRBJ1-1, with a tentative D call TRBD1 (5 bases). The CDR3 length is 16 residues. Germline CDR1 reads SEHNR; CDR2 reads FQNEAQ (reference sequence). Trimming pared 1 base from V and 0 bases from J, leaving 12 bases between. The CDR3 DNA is TGTGCCAGCAGCTTAGTTCTAACAGGTTTGAACACTGAAGCTTTCTTT. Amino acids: CASSLVLTGLNTEAFF.

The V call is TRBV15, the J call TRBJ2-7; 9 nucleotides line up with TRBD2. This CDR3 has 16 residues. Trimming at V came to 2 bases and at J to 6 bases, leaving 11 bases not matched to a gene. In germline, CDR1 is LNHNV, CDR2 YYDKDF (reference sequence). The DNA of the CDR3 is TGTGCCACCAGCAGACTTGTAGCGGGAGTTACGAGCGAGCAGTACTTC. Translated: CATSRLVAGVTSEQYF.

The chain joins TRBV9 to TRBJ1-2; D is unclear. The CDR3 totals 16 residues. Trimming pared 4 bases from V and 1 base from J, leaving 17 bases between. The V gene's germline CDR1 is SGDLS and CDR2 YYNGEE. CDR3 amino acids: CASSPRGSDLNYGYTF. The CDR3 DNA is TGTGCCAGCAGCCCCCGTGGGAGCGACCTTAACTATGGCTACACCTTC.

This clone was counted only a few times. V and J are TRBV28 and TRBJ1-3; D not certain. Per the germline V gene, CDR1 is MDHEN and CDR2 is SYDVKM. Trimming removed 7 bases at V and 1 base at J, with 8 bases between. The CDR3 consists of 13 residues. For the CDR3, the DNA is TGTGCCAGCACAAAGCCTTCTGGAAACACCATATATTTT. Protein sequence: CASTKPSGNTIYF.

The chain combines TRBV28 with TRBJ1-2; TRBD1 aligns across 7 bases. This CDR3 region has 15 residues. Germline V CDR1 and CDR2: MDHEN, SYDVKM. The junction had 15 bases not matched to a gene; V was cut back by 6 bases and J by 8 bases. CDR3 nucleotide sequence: TGTGCCAGCAGCTCCGCCGGGACAGATAATTCGGGCTACACCTTC. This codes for CASSSAGTDNSGYTF.

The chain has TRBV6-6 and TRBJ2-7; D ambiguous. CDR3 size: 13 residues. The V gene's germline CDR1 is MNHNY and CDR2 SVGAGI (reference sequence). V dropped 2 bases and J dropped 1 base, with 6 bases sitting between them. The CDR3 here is CASSYARSYEQYF. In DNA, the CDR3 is TGTGCCAGCAGTTACGCACGGTCCTACGAGCAGTACTTC.

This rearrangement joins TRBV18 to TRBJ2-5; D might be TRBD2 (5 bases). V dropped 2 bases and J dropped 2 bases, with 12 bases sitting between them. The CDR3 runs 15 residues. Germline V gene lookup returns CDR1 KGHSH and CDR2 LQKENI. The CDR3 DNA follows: TGTGCCAGCTCACCAATCATAGGACTTCAAGAGACCCAGTACTTC. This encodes CASSPIIGLQETQYF.

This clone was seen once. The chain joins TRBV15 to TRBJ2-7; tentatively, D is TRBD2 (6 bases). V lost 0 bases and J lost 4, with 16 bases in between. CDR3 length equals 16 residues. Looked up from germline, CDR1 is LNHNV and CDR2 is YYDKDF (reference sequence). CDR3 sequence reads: CATSRDRRDFLYEQYF. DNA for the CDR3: TGTGCCACCAGCAGAGATAGGAGGGACTTCCTTTACGAGCAGTACTTC.

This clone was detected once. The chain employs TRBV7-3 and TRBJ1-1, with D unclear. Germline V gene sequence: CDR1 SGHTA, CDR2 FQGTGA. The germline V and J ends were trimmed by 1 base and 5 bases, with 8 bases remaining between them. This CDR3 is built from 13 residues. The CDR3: CASSLRRETEAFF. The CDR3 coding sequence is TGTGCCAGCAGCTTAAGGCGGGAGACTGAAGCTTTCTTT.

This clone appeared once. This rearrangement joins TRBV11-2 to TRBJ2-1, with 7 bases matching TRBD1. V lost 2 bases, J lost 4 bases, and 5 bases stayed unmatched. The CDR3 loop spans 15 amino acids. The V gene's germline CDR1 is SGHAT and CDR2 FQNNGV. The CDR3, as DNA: TGTGCCAGCAGCTTATTAGGGACAGTTTACAATGAGCAGTTCTTC. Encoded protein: CASSLLGTVYNEQFF.

The CDR3 sequence is CASSQEGTSEYNEQFF. The CDR3 DNA reads TGTGCCAGCAGCCAAGAGGGGACTAGCGAGTACAATGAGCAGTTCTTC. This chain uses TRBV4-2 with TRBJ2-1, with 10 bases lining up with TRBD2. Germline V gene data show CDR1 as LGHNA and CDR2 as YNFKEQ. The V and J ends lost 0 bases and 4 bases, in that order; junction bases with no gene match: 3. This CDR3 spans 16 amino acids.

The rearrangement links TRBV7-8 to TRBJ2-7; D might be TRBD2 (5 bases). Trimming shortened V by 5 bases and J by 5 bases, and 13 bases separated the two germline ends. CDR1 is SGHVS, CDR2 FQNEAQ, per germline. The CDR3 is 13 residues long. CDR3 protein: CASSRTVLNEQYF. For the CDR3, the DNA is TGTGCCAGCAGCCGGACTGTCCTGAACGAGCAGTACTTC.

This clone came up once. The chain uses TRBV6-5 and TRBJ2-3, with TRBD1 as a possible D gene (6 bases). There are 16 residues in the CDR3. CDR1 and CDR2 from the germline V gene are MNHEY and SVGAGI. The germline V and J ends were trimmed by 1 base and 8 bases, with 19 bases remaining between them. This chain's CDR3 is CASSYFLGQGKGTQYF. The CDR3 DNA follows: TGTGCCAGCAGTTACTTCCTAGGGCAGGGGAAGGGTACGCAGTATTTT.

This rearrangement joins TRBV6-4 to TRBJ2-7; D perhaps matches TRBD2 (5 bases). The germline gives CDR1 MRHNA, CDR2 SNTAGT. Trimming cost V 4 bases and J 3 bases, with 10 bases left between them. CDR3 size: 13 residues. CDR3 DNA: TGTGCCAGCAGTGTGGAGCGGAACTACGAGCAGTACTTC. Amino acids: CASSVERNYEQYF.

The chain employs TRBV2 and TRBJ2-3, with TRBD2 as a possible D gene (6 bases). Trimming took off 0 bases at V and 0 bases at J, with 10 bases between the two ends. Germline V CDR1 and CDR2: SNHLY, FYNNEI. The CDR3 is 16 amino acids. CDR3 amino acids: CASSEAGAGSTDTQYF. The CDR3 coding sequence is TGTGCCAGCAGTGAAGCGGGCGCGGGGAGCACAGATACGCAGTATTTT.

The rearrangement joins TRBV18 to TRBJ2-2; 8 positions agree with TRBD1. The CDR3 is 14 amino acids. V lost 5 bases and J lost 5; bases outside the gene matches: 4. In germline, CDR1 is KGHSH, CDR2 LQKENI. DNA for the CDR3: TGTGCCAGCTCATCCCGACAGGGGACCGGGGAGCTGTTTTTT. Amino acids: CASSSRQGTGELFF.

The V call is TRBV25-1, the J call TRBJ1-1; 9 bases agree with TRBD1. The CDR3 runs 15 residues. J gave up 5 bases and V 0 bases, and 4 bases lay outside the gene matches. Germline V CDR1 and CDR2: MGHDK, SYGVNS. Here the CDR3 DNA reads TGTGCCAGCAGTGAATATGGACAGGGGTGGACTGAAGCTTTCTTT. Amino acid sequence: CASSEYGQGWTEAFF.

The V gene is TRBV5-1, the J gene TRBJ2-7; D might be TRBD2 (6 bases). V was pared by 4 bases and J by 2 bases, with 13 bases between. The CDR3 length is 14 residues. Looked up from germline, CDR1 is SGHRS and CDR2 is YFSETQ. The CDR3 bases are TGCGCCAGCAGCCCGCAGCCGGGGGCCTACGAGCAGTACTTC. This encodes CASSPQPGAYEQYF.

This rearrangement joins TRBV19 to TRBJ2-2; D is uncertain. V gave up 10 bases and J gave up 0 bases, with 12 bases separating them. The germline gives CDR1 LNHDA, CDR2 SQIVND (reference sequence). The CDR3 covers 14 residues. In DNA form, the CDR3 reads TGTGCCACCCCTGCGTTCGCGAACACCGGGGAGCTGTTTTTT. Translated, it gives CATPAFANTGELFF.

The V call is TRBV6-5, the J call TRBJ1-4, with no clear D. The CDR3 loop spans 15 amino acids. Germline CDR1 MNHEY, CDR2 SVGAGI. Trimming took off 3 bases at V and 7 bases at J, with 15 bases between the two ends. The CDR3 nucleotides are TGTGCCAGCAGTTATTCAACGGGGTCGGCTGAAAAACTGTTTTTT. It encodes CASSYSTGSAEKLFF.

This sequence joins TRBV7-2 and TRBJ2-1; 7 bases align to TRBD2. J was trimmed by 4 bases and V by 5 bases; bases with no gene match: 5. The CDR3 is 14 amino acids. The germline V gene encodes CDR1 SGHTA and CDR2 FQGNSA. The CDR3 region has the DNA TGTGCCAGCAGCCCTGGGACTACTTACAATGAGCAGTTCTTC. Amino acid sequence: CASSPGTTYNEQFF.

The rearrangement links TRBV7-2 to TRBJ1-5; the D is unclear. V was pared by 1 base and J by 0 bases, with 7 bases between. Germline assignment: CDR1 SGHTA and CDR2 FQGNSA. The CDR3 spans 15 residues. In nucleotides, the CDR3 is TGTGCCAGCAGCTTAGGCCGGGGTAGCAATCAGCCCCAGCATTTT. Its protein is CASSLGRGSNQPQHF.

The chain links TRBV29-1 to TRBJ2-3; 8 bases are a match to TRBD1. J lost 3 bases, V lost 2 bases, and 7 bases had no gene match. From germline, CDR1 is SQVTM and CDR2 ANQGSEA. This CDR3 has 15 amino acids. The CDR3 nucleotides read TGCAGCGTTGAAAAGACAGGGGTAGGGACAGATACGCAGTATTTT. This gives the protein CSVEKTGVGTDTQYF.

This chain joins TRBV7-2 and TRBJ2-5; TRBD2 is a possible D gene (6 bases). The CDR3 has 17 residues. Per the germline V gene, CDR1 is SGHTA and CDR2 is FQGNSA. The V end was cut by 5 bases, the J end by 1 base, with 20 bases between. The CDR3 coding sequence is TGTGCCAGCAGCGGACCCCCCCTCGTGCGGGGCCAAGAGACCCAGTACTTC. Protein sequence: CASSGPPLVRGQETQYF.

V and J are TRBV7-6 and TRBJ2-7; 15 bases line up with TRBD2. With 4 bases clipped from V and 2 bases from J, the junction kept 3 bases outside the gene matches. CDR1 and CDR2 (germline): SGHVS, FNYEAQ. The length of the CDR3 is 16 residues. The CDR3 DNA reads TGTGCCAGCAGCTCGGGACTAGCGGGAGGACCCTACGAGCAGTACTTC. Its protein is CASSSGLAGGPYEQYF.